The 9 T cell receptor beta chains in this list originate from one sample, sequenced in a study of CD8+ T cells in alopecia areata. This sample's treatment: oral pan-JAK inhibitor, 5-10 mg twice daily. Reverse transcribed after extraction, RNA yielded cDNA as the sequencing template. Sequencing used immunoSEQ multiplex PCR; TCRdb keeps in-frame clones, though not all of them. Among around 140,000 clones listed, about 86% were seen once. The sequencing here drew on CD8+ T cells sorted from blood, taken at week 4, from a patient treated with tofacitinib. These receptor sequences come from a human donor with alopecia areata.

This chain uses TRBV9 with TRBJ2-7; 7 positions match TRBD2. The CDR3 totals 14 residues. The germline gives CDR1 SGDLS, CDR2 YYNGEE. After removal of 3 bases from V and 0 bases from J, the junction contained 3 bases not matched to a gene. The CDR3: CASSAGGSSYEQYF. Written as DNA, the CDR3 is TGTGCCAGCAGCGCGGGGGGAAGCTCCTACGAGCAGTACTTC.

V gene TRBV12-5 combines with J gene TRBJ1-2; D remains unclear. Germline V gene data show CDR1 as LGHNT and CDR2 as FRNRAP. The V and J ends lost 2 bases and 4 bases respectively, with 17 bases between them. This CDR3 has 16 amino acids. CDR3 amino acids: CASGLSTQTSTYGYTF. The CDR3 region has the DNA TGTGCTAGTGGTTTGTCAACACAAACTTCAACCTATGGCTACACCTTC.

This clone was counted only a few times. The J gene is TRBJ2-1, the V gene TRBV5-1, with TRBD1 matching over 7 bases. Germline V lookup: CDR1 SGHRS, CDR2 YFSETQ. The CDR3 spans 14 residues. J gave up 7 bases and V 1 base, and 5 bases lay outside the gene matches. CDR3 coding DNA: TGCGCCAGCAGCTTGCCAGGGGGAAAAAATGAGCAGTTCTTC. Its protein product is CASSLPGGKNEQFF.

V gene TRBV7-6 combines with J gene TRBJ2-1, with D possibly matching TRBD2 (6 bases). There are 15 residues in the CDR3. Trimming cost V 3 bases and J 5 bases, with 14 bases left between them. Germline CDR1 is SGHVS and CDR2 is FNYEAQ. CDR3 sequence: CASSLESGGNNEQFF. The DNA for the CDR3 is TGTGCCAGCAGCTTGGAAAGCGGCGGGAACAATGAGCAGTTCTTC.

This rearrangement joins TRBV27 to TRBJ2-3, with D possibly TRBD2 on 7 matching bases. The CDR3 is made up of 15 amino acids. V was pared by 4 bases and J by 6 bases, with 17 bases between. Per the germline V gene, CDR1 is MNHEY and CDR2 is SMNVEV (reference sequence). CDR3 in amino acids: CASSSTGRERDTQYF. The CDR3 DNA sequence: TGTGCCAGCAGTTCCACAGGGAGGGAGAGGGATACGCAGTATTTT.

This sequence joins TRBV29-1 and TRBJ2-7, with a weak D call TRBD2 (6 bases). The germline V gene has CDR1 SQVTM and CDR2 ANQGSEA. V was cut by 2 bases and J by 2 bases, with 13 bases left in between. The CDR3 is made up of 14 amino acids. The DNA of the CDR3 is TGCAGCGTTGAATCGGGAGAGTTACCCTACGAGCAGTACTTC. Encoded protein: CSVESGELPYEQYF.

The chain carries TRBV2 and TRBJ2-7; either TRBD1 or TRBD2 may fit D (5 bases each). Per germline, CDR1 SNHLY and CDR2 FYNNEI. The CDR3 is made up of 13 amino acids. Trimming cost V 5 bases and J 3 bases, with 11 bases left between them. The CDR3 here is CASSNPGSYEQYF. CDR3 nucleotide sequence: TGTGCCAGCAGTAACCCAGGGAGCTACGAGCAGTACTTC. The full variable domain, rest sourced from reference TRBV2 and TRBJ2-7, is EPEVTQTPSHQVTQMGQEVILRCVPISNHLYFYWYRQILGQKVEFLVSFYNNEISEKSEIFDDQFSVERPDGSNFTLKIRSTKLEDSAMYFCASSNPGSYEQYFGPGTRLTVT.

The CDR3: CASKEDRGILQPQHF. Written as DNA, the CDR3 is TGTGCCAGCAAGGAGGACAGGGGGATTCTTCAGCCCCAGCATTTT. The chain is built from TRBV6-6 and TRBJ1-5, with 10 bases aligning to TRBD1. The CDR3 extends over 15 amino acids. V shed 7 bases and J 6 bases; nucleotides not matched to a gene: 9. Germline V gene data show CDR1 as MNHNY and CDR2 as SVGAGI (reference sequence).

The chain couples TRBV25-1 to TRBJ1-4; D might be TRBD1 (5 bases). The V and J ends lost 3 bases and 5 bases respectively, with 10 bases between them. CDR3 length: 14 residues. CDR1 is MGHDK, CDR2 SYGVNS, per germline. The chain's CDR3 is CASSDRDGNEKLFF. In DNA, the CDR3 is TGTGCCAGCAGTGATCGGGACGGCAATGAAAAACTGTTTTTT.